This TCR beta chain comes out of a study of cytomegalovirus exposure and HLA in healthy donors. Per the germline V gene, CDR1 is KGHSH and CDR2 is LQKENI. The germline V and J ends were trimmed by 6 bases and 3 bases, with 9 bases remaining between them. This CDR3 region has 12 residues. 13 Jbeta primers and 60 Vbeta primers were used for the PCR. Method: immunoSEQ multiplex PCR; TCRdb's copy keeps in-frame clones and lacks some. The data show around 89,000 clones, with approximately 80% seen just once and around 2.9% held by the top ten. This sequence was found in a man in his forties in good health and CMV-seronegative. Material: PBMCs. The chain recombines TRBV18 with TRBJ2-7; D is unclear. The CDR3 region has the DNA TGTGCCAGCTCCCCTGACATCTACGAGCAGTACTTC. Its protein product is CASSPDIYEQYF.